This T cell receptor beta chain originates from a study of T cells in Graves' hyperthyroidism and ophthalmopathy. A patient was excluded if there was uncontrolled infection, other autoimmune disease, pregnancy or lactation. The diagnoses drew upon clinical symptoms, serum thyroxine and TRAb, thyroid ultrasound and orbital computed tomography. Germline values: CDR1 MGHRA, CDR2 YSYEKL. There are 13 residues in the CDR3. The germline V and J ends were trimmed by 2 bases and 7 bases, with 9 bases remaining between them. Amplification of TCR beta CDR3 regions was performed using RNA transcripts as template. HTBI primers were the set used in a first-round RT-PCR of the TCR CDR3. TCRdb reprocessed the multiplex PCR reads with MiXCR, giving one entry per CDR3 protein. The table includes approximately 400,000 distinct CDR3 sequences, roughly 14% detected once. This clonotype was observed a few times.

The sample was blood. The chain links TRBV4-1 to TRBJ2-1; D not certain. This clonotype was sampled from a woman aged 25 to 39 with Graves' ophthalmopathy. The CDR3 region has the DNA TGCGCCAGCAGCCAATTGGGTTCAAATGAGCAGTTCTTC. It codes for CASSQLGSNEQFF.